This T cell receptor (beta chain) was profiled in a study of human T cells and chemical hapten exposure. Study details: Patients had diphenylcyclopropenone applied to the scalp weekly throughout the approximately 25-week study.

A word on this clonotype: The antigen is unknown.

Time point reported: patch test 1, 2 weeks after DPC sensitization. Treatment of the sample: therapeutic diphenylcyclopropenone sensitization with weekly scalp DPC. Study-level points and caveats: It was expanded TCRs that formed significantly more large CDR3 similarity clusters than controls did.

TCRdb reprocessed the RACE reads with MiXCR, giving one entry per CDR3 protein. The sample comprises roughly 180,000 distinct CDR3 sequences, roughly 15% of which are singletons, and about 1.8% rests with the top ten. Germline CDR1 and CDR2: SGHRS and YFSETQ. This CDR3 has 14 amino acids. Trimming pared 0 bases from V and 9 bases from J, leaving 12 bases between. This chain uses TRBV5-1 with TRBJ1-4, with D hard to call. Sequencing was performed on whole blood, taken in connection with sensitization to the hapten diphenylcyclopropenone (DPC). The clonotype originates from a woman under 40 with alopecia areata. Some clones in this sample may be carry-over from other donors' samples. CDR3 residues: CASSLEAGRKKLFF. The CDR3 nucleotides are TGCGCCAGCAGCTTGGAAGCGGGCAGAAAAAAACTGTTTTTT.